The clone carrying this T cell receptor (beta chain) was recorded once. Its antigen is not identified. These data are taken from a study of a mutant IDH1 vaccine in newly diagnosed glioma. The table came from immunoSEQ multiplex PCR; TCRdb's copy has only in-frame clones and leaves some out. Altogether 10,000 to 15,000 clones are present, roughly 79% being singletons, with the ten largest covering roughly 3.9%. CDR1 and CDR2 (germline): MDHEN, SYDVKM. The V segment lost 6 bases and the J segment 4 bases; nucleotides outside the gene matches: 8. The CDR3 has 14 amino acids. This sample's time point: week 47, end of study. Topical imiquimod accompanied each vaccine dose, which consisted of 300 ug of mutant IDH1 20-mer peptide.

The sample in question was PBMCs, obtained from a glioma patient whose treatment included an IDH1 peptide vaccine. This chain uses TRBV28 with TRBJ1-1, with 7 bases aligning to TRBD1. The sequence derives from a middle-aged woman with glioma. The CDR3 region has the DNA TGTGCCAGCAGCCTGAACAGGGGTTTCACTGAAGCTTTCTTT. It yields the protein CASSLNRGFTEAFF.